The sequence of this T cell receptor beta chain was determined in a study of breast tumors, draining lymph nodes, adjacent tissues. Study outcomes and limitations: Findings are consistent with lymph node origin and intratumoral expansion of most tumor T cells. Tumor TCR diversity was below lymph nodes but above nontumor tissue. Luminal-like breast cancer showed significantly greater tumor-nontumor repertoire similarity than basal-like breast cancer did. Tumor T cell lymph node origin was a supported hypothesis, not proven.

Axillary draining lymph nodes of breast cancer patients supplied the node samples. Germline-derived CDR1 and CDR2 are DFQATT and SNEGSKA (reference sequence). After removal of 3 bases from V and 6 bases from J, the junction contained 6 bases not matched to a gene. The CDR3 length is 15 residues. TCRdb passed the multiplex PCR reads through MiXCR, listing each CDR3 protein once. Of around 300,000 distinct CDR3 sequences detected, around 30% appear once; the ten largest clones hold under 1.2%. This clonotype occurred many times. The antigen remains unidentified. J is TRBJ2-3 and V is TRBV20-1; TRBD2 matches at 13 bases. This TCR derives from a female donor with breast cancer. Some clones in this sample may be carry-over from other donors' samples. Sequencing input: axillary lymph node tissue. CDR3 bases: TGCAGTGCTAGTCAGACTAGCGGGAGGCCGGATACGCAGTATTTT. Amino acid sequence: CSASQTSGRPDTQYF.